A selection of T cell receptor beta chains follows, all from one sample in a study of blood T cell repertoires in COVID-19. The repertoire was sequenced with immunoSEQ multiplex PCR; TCRdb's copy has only in-frame clones and lacks some. The sample carries over 200,000 clones, roughly four fifths recorded once. The sample comprised PBMCs or T cells enriched from blood (not recorded which). The receptor source for this set is a man between 35 and 55 years old who had recovered from COVID-19. The CDR3 runs from the conserved cysteine through the conserved F or W. The order of the fields is CDR3 DNA, CDR3 protein, J gene, V gene, clone size, D gene. A D gene is named only where the DNA matches it firmly. Size values are once, few and many counts, or a class for expanded clones, and some rows have none.

cdr3_nt: TGTGCCAGCAGTGTTGAGGGCGGAACCGGGGAGCTGTTTTTT
cdr3_aa: CASSVEGGTGELFF
j_call: TRBJ2-2
v_call: TRBV2
clone_size: .
d_call: .

cdr3_nt: TGTGCCAGCAGCGTAGTGGGTTCGGCTAGCGGGAGGAATGAGCAGTTCTTC
cdr3_aa: CASSVVGSASGRNEQFF
j_call: TRBJ2-1
v_call: TRBV9
clone_size: once
d_call: TRBD2

cdr3_nt: TGTGCCAGCAGCCCTAGCCCCGGGACAGGGAACGGAAAACTGTTTTTT
cdr3_aa: CASSPSPGTGNGKLFF
j_call: TRBJ1-4
v_call: TRBV7-2
clone_size: .
d_call: TRBD1

cdr3_nt: TGTGCCAGCAGCCCCGACGGACAGAGCTACGAGCAGTACTTC
cdr3_aa: CASSPDGQSYEQYF
j_call: TRBJ2-7
v_call: TRBV6-6
clone_size: .
d_call: .

cdr3_nt: TGTGCCACCAGTGGCCCTTCCGGGACTTTCTACAATGAGCAGTTCTTC
cdr3_aa: CATSGPSGTFYNEQFF
j_call: TRBJ2-1
v_call: TRBV24-1
clone_size: .
d_call: .

cdr3_nt: TGTGCCAGCAGTGGAGGGGACAGGGGGCATACTAATGAAAAACTGTTTTTT
cdr3_aa: CASSGGDRGHTNEKLFF
j_call: TRBJ1-4
v_call: TRBV14
clone_size: .
d_call: TRBD1

cdr3_nt: TGTGCCAGCAGCGCCGTGGGGCCCGGCGAAGCTTTCTTT
cdr3_aa: CASSAVGPGEAFF
j_call: TRBJ1-1
v_call: TRBV9
clone_size: .
d_call: .

cdr3_nt: TGTGCCACCCCCCGGGACAGGGTATATGAGCAGTACTTC
cdr3_aa: CATPRDRVYEQYF
j_call: TRBJ2-7
v_call: TRBV19
clone_size: few
d_call: TRBD1

cdr3_nt: TGTGCCAGCAGTTGGGAGACAGGGGTTGGCACCGGGGAGCTGTTTTTT
cdr3_aa: CASSWETGVGTGELFF
j_call: TRBJ2-2
v_call: TRBV28
clone_size: .
d_call: TRBD1

cdr3_nt: TGTGCCAGTAGTGGCGCAGGGGGCGGCGAGACCCAGTACTTC
cdr3_aa: CASSGAGGGETQYF
j_call: TRBJ2-5
v_call: TRBV19
clone_size: .
d_call: TRBD1

cdr3_nt: TGTGCCAGCAGTGATAGCGGGGGGGCCAAAAACATTCAGTACTTC
cdr3_aa: CASSDSGGAKNIQYF
j_call: TRBJ2-4
v_call: TRBV6-1
clone_size: .
d_call: TRBD2

cdr3_nt: TGTGCCAGCAGCTCTCCTAGCGGGAGATATGGCGGGGAGCTGTTTTTT
cdr3_aa: CASSSPSGRYGGELFF
j_call: TRBJ2-2
v_call: TRBV7-2
clone_size: once
d_call: TRBD2

cdr3_nt: TGTGCCAGCTCATCGACCCCTAGCGGGTTCTACAATGAGCAGTTCTTC
cdr3_aa: CASSSTPSGFYNEQFF
j_call: TRBJ2-1
v_call: TRBV18
clone_size: .
d_call: TRBD2

cdr3_nt: TGTGCCAGCAGCGTAGCTGAGGGGACAGGGGGCTTCAATGAGCAGTTCTTC
cdr3_aa: CASSVAEGTGGFNEQFF
j_call: TRBJ2-1
v_call: TRBV9
clone_size: .
d_call: TRBD1

cdr3_nt: TGTGCCAGCAGTTACTCGAGGGCGGGAGTTCCCGAGCAGTACTTC
cdr3_aa: CASSYSRAGVPEQYF
j_call: TRBJ2-7
v_call: TRBV6-5
clone_size: .
d_call: TRBD2

cdr3_nt: TGTGCCAGTAGCTCCTTTGGGGGGGGGTCGGTGAATGAGCAGTTCTTC
cdr3_aa: CASSSFGGGSVNEQFF
j_call: TRBJ2-1
v_call: TRBV19
clone_size: .
d_call: TRBD2

cdr3_nt: TGTGCCAGCAGCGCCGGGGAAAACTCTGGAAACACCATATATTTT
cdr3_aa: CASSAGENSGNTIYF
j_call: TRBJ1-3
v_call: TRBV6-5
clone_size: .
d_call: .

cdr3_nt: TGTGCCAGCAGCTCCCCGAGGGGACAGGGGGCGCTGCCCAAAAGCCATTCACCCCTCCACTTT
cdr3_aa: CASSSPRGQGALPKSHSPLHF
j_call: TRBJ1-6
v_call: TRBV7-3
clone_size: .
d_call: TRBD1

cdr3_nt: TGTGCCAGCAGTGAATGGAGGGACAGGGGGAAACCCCTCCACTTT
cdr3_aa: CASSEWRDRGKPLHF
j_call: TRBJ1-6
v_call: TRBV6-1
clone_size: .
d_call: TRBD1

cdr3_nt: TGTGCCAGCAGTTGGGACAGCTATGGCTACACCTTC
cdr3_aa: CASSWDSYGYTF
j_call: TRBJ1-2
v_call: TRBV12-3/TRBV12-4
clone_size: .
d_call: TRBD1

cdr3_nt: TGTGCCTGGGGGACTAGTCTTATAAAGAGCTCCTACGAGCAGTACTTC
cdr3_aa: CAWGTSLIKSSYEQYF
j_call: TRBJ2-7
v_call: TRBV12-1
clone_size: .
d_call: .

cdr3_nt: TGTGCCAGCAGTGACTCGTTAGTTAGCAATGAGCAGTTCTTC
cdr3_aa: CASSDSLVSNEQFF
j_call: TRBJ2-1
v_call: TRBV6-4
clone_size: .
d_call: .

cdr3_nt: TGCAGTGCTAGTTCGGCTAGCGGCACAGATACGCAGTATTTT
cdr3_aa: CSASSASGTDTQYF
j_call: TRBJ2-3
v_call: TRBV20-1
clone_size: .
d_call: .